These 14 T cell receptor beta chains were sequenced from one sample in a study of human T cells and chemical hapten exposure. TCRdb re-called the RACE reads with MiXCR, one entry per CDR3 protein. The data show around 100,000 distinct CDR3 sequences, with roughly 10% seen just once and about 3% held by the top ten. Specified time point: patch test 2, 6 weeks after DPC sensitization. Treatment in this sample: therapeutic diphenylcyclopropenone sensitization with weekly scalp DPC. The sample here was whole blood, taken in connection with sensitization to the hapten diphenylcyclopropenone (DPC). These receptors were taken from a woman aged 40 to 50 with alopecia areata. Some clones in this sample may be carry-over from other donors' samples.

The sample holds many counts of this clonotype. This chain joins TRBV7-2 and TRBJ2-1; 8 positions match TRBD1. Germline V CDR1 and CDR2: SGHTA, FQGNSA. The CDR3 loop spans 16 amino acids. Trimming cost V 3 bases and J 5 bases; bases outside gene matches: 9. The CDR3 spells CASSFLFGQGDNEQFF. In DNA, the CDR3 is TGTGCCAGCAGCTTTTTGTTCGGACAGGGCGACAATGAGCAGTTCTTC.

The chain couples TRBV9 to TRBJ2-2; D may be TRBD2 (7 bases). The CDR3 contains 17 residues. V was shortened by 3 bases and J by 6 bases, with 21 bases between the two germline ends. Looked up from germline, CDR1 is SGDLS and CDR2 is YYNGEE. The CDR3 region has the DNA TGTGCCAGCAGCGAGAGATTAATCGGGGGGCAAGCCGGGGAGCTGTTTTTT. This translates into CASSERLIGGQAGELFF.

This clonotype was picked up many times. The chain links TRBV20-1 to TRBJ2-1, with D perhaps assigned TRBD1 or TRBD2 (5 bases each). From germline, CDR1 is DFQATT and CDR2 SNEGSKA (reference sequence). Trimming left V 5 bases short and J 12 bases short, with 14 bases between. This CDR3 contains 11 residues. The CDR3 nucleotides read TGCAGTGCTTGGGGGTTAGGCGGGCAGTTCTTC. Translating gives CSAWGLGGQFF.

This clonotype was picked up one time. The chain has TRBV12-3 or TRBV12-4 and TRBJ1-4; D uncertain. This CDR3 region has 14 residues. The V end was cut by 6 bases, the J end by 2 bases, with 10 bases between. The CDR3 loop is CASSVGSTNEKLFF. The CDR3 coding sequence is TGTGCCAGCAGCGTGGGCTCGACTAATGAAAAACTGTTTTTT.

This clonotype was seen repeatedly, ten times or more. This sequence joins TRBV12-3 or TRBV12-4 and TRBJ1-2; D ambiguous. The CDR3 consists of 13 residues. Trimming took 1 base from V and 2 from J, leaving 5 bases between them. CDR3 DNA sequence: TGTGCCAGCAGTTTAGGGCTGAACTATGGCTACACCTTC. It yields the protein CASSLGLNYGYTF.

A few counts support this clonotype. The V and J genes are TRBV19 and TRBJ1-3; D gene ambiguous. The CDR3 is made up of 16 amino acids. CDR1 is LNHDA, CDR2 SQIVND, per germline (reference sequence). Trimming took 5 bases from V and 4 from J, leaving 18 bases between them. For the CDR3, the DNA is TGTGCCAGTAGTGGCGGGCAGGACTTCCCCGGAAACACCATATATTTT. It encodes CASSGGQDFPGNTIYF.

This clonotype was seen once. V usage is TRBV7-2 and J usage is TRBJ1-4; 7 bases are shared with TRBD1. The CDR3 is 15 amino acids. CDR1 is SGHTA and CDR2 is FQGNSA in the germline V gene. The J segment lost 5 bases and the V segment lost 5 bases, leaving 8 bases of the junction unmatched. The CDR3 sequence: CASSADRASNEKLFF. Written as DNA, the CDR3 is TGTGCCAGCAGCGCCGACAGGGCTTCCAATGAAAAACTGTTTTTT.

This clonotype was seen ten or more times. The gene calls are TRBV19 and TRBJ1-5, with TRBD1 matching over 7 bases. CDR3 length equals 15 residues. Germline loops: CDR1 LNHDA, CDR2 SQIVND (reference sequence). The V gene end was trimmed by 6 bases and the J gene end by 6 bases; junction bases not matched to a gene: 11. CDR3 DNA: TGTGCCAGTAGCGACTCGACAGGGTACGGTCAGCCCCAGCATTTT. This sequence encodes CASSDSTGYGQPQHF.

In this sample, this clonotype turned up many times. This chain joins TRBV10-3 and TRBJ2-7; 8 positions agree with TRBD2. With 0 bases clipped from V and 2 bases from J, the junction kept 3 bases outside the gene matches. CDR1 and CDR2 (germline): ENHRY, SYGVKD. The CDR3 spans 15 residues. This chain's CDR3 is CAISESAGGPYEQYF. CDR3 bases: TGTGCCATCAGTGAGTCTGCGGGGGGCCCCTACGAGCAGTACTTC.

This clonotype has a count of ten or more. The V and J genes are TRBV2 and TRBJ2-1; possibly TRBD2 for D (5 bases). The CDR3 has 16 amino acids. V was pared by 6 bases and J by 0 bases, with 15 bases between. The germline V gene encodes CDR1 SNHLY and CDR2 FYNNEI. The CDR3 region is CASRASSGSSYNEQFF. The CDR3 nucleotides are TGTGCCAGCAGGGCCTCCAGCGGAAGCTCCTACAATGAGCAGTTCTTC.

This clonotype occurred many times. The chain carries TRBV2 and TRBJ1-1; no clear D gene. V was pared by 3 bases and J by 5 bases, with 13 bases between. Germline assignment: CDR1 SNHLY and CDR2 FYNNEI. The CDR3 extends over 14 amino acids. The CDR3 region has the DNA TGTGCCAGCAGTGACAGATCGGATGGGACTGAAGCTTTCTTT. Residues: CASSDRSDGTEAFF.

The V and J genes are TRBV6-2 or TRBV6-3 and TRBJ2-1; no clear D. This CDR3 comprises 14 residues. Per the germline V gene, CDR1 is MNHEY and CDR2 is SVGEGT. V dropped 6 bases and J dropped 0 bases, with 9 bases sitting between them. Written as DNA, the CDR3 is TGTGCCAGCAGACGAGGTGGCTCCTACAATGAGCAGTTCTTC. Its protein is CASRRGGSYNEQFF.

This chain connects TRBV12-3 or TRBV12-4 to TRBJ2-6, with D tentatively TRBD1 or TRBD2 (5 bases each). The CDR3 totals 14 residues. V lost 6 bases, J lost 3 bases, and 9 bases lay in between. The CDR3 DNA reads TGTGCCAGCAGGAGGGGAGATGGGGCCAACGTCCTGACTTTC. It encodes CASRRGDGANVLTF.

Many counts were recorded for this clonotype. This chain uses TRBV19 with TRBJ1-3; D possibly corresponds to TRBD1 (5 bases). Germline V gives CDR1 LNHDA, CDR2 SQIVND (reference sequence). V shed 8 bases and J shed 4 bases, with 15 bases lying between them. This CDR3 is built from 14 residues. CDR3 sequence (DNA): TGTGCCAGTCAAACAGGATCGGCGGGAAACACCATATATTTT. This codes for CASQTGSAGNTIYF.